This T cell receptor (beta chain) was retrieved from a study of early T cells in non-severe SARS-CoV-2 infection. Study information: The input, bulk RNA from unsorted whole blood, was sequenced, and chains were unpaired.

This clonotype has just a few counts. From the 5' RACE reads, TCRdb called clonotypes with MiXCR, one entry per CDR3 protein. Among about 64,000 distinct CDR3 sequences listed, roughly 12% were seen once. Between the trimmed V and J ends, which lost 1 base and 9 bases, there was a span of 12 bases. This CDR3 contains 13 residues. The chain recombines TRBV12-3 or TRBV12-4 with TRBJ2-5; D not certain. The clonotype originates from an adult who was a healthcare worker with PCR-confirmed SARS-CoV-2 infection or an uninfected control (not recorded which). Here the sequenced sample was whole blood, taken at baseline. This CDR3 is CASSLDFSRAQYF. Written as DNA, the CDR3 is TGTGCCAGCAGTTTAGACTTCTCAAGAGCCCAGTACTTC.